These 31 T cell receptor beta chains share one sample of origin, sequenced in a study of neurological immune-mediated disorders. Each CDR3 protein is one row after TCRdb ran MiXCR on the 5' RACE reads. This sample has under 90,000 distinct CDR3 sequences, with over 9% found just once. Sequencing input: PBMCs. All receptors derive from a man aged 35-49 years in good health.

This clonotype was detected many times. The chain couples TRBV5-1 to TRBJ2-3; 9 bases are a match to TRBD1. The germline CDR1 and CDR2 sequences are SGHRS and YFSETQ. This CDR3 spans 15 amino acids. The V and J ends lost 4 bases and 3 bases, in that order; junction bases with no gene match: 6. CDR3 sequence reads: CASSQQGAPTDTQYF. The DNA for the CDR3 is TGCGCCAGCAGCCAACAGGGGGCGCCTACAGATACGCAGTATTTT.

This clonotype showed up many times. The V call is TRBV7-3, the J call TRBJ2-3; D is uncertain. From germline, CDR1 is SGHTA and CDR2 FQGTGA. The CDR3 loop spans 16 amino acids. The V end lost 1 base, the J end lost 0 bases, and 11 bases lay between the germline ends. As DNA, the CDR3 is TGTGCCAGCAGCTTAAGCGGCGGCAGCAGCACAGATACGCAGTATTTT. Translating it yields CASSLSGGSSTDTQYF.

This clonotype was detected many times. V and J are TRBV14 and TRBJ2-5; the match to TRBD2 covers 8 bases. The CDR3 extends over 17 amino acids. CDR1 and CDR2 (germline): SGHDN, FVKESK. The J segment lost 3 bases and the V segment lost 0 bases, leaving 9 bases of the junction unmatched. Here the CDR3 reads CASSQEGIAGGEETQYF. The CDR3 region has the DNA TGTGCCAGCAGCCAAGAAGGCATCGCGGGAGGTGAAGAGACCCAGTACTTC.

This clonotype showed up many times. No DNA is shown, since the ends of the CDR3 on it are uncertain; the CDR3 is the one TCRdb lists. The CDR3 sequence is CASSFGGGTPNF. The chain recombines TRBV12-3 or TRBV12-4 with TRBJ2-7; the table's D call, TRBD1, was not checked against the DNA. The CDR3 is 12 residues long, counting both termini.

This clonotype was observed many times. The rearrangement links TRBV7-2 to TRBJ1-2; the D gene is possibly TRBD1 (6 bases). Trimming shortened V by 1 base and J by 4 bases, and 16 bases separated the two germline ends. Germline lookup yields CDR1 SGHTA and CDR2 FQGNSA. This CDR3 has 16 amino acids. In nucleotides, the CDR3 is TGTGCCAGCAGCTTAGGGACTCGGGGGGGCAGCTATGGCTACACCTTC. Residues: CASSLGTRGGSYGYTF.

Here the CDR3 DNA reads TGTGCCAGCAGTTTAGAACAGGGAAGCAATCAGCCCCAGCATTTT. Encoded protein: CASSLEQGSNQPQHF. The chain links TRBV12-3 or TRBV12-4 to TRBJ1-5; D is possibly TRBD1 (6 bases). This CDR3 spans 15 amino acids. Trimming removed 1 base from V and 1 base from J, with 8 bases in between.

In this sample, this clonotype turned up many times. V and J are TRBV5-1 and TRBJ1-1; TRBD1 might be the D (6 bases). Germline V lookup: CDR1 SGHRS, CDR2 YFSETQ. V dropped 3 bases and J dropped 2 bases, with 14 bases sitting between them. The CDR3 runs to 15 residues. CDR3 amino acids: CASSWSAGANTEAFF. The CDR3 DNA sequence: TGCGCCAGCAGCTGGAGCGCAGGGGCAAACACTGAAGCTTTCTTT.

Only a few counts were recorded for this clonotype. This sequence joins TRBV4-1 and TRBJ1-4; TRBD1 might be the D (5 bases). The CDR3 covers 17 residues. CDR1 and CDR2 from the germline V gene are MGHRA and YSYEKL. V was shortened by 3 bases and J by 0 bases, with 14 bases between the two germline ends. The CDR3 reads CASSHPGQGATNEKLFF. The CDR3 coding sequence is TGCGCCAGCAGCCACCCCGGGCAGGGAGCAACTAATGAAAAACTGTTTTTT.

The table lists this clonotype with many counts. The chain carries TRBV12-3 or TRBV12-4 and TRBJ1-5, with D perhaps TRBD1 (5 bases). The CDR3 is made up of 13 amino acids. Deletions cut 0 bases from V and 9 bases from J, with 9 bases between. CDR3 region: CASSLAMGRPQHF. In DNA form, the CDR3 reads TGTGCCAGCAGTTTAGCCATGGGACGGCCCCAGCATTTT.

This clonotype has ten or more counts. The V gene is TRBV5-4, the J gene TRBJ2-7; 9 positions agree with TRBD2. Germline CDR1 reads SGHNT; CDR2 reads YYREEE (reference sequence). V shed 7 bases and J 5 bases; nucleotides not matched to a gene: 10. This CDR3 is 14 amino acids long. The CDR3 sequence: CASLRREGPHEQYF. For the CDR3, the DNA is TGTGCCAGCTTGAGGCGGGAGGGCCCCCACGAGCAGTACTTC.

The V gene is TRBV7-2, the J gene TRBJ1-1, with D possibly TRBD1 on 6 matching bases. V was pared by 8 bases and J by 1 base, with 11 bases between. The CDR3 spans 13 residues. Germline V gives CDR1 SGHTA, CDR2 FQGNSA. This CDR3 reads CASQQGPNTEAFF. CDR3 sequence (DNA): TGTGCCAGCCAACAGGGACCGAACACTGAAGCTTTCTTT.

This clonotype came up many times. As DNA, the CDR3 is TGTGCCAGCACGGATAGCCCAAGGGATGAGCAGTTCTTC. It encodes CASTDSPRDEQFF. The V call is TRBV27, the J call TRBJ2-1, with no clear D. V dropped 7 bases and J dropped 8 bases, with 15 bases sitting between them. The CDR3 runs 13 residues. CDR1 is MNHEY, CDR2 SMNVEV, per germline (reference sequence).

In this sample, this clonotype turned up many times. The genes are TRBV5-1 and TRBJ1-2, with D perhaps TRBD1 (5 bases). V was shortened by 5 bases and J by 0 bases, with 14 bases between the two germline ends. The CDR3 is 15 residues long. Germline CDR1 and CDR2: SGHRS and YFSETQ. DNA of the CDR3: TGCGCCAGCAGTCCGGACAACCCAACTAACTATGGCTACACCTTC. This gives the protein CASSPDNPTNYGYTF.

V and J are TRBV15 and TRBJ2-2; D perhaps matches TRBD2 (5 bases). V was pared by 5 bases and J by 9 bases, with 16 bases between. Germline V gene sequence: CDR1 LNHNV, CDR2 YYDKDF (reference sequence). The CDR3 sequence is 14 residues long. CDR3: CATSGRGRAWELFF. DNA for the CDR3: TGTGCCACCAGCGGACGGGGTCGGGCTTGGGAGCTGTTTTTT.

This clonotype was counted many times. V gene TRBV5-1 combines with J gene TRBJ2-5, with 7 bases fitting TRBD2. Trimming cost V 2 bases and J 2 bases; bases outside gene matches: 6. This CDR3 region has 15 residues. The germline gives CDR1 SGHRS, CDR2 YFSETQ. The DNA for the CDR3 is TGCGCCAGCAGCTTCGGCGGGAGCCCACAAGAGACCCAGTACTTC. Translated, it gives CASSFGGSPQETQYF. Together with reference TRBV5-1 and TRBJ2-5, the CDR3 gives the full variable domain: KAGVTQTPRYLIKTRGQQVTLSCSPISGHRSVSWYQQTPGQGLQFLFEYFSETQRNKGNFPGRFSGRQFSNSRSEMNVSTLELGDSALYLCASSFGGSPQETQYFGPGTRLLVL.

This clonotype was counted at least ten times. The rearrangement joins TRBV9 to TRBJ1-1; 7 positions match TRBD1. After removal of 3 bases from V and 0 bases from J, the junction contained 5 bases not matched to a gene. The CDR3 extends over 15 amino acids. CDR1 is SGDLS, CDR2 YYNGEE, per germline. CDR3: CASSASRGMNTEAFF. Here the CDR3 DNA reads TGTGCCAGCAGCGCCTCCAGGGGGATGAACACTGAAGCTTTCTTT.

In its sample, this clonotype was seen many times. This sequence joins TRBV5-1 and TRBJ2-1, with 7 bases lining up with TRBD1. Germline CDR1 is SGHRS and CDR2 is YFSETQ. CDR3 length: 15 amino acids. Trimming took 4 bases from V and 2 from J; bases not matched to a gene: 6. The CDR3 DNA is TGCGCCAGCAGCACGTCCGGGACAGCCTACAATGAGCAGTTCTTC. It is translated as CASSTSGTAYNEQFF.

This clonotype has ten or more counts. The chain carries TRBV7-3 and TRBJ2-2; D may match TRBD1 or TRBD2 (6 bases each). This CDR3 region has 16 residues. Germline V CDR1 and CDR2: SGHTA, FQGTGA. Trimming shortened V by 3 bases and J by 7 bases, and 18 bases separated the two germline ends. CDR3 nucleotide sequence: TGTGCCAGCAGCTTCCGTGGGGGGCGCTTGAGCGGGGAGCTGTTTTTT. Translated, it gives CASSFRGGRLSGELFF.

This clonotype was seen more than once but under ten times. The chain links TRBV12-3 or TRBV12-4 to TRBJ2-2; TRBD1 matches at 9 bases. This CDR3 spans 16 amino acids. The V and J ends lost 5 bases and 2 bases, in that order; junction bases with no gene match: 6. The CDR3 sequence is CASSPWTGANTGELFF. In nucleotides, the CDR3 is TGTGCCAGCAGTCCCTGGACAGGGGCAAACACCGGGGAGCTGTTTTTT.

This clonotype was counted at least ten times. This sequence joins TRBV15 and TRBJ2-1; 8 nucleotides align to TRBD1. Germline CDR1 LNHNV, CDR2 YYDKDF (reference sequence). After removal of 3 bases from V and 8 bases from J, the junction contained 9 bases not matched to a gene. This CDR3 comprises 15 residues. In DNA, the CDR3 is TGTGCCACCAGCAGGACAGGGGAAGCGCCGGATGAGCAGTTCTTC. This sequence encodes CATSRTGEAPDEQFF.

This clonotype was seen ten or more times. The chain has TRBV7-9 and TRBJ2-7; weak D call: TRBD1 (6 bases). V was pared by 1 base and J by 3 bases, with 10 bases between. The CDR3 totals 14 residues. Germline values: CDR1 SEHNR, CDR2 FQNEAQ (reference sequence). The CDR3 loop is CASSLGTGLYEQYF. The CDR3 DNA is TGTGCCAGCAGCTTAGGTACAGGGCTCTACGAGCAGTACTTC.

This clonotype was found a few times. The V call is TRBV9, the J call TRBJ2-7; perhaps TRBD1 as D (7 bases). The CDR3 spans 15 residues. Looked up from germline, CDR1 is SGDLS and CDR2 is YYNGEE. Trimming cost V 0 bases and J 2 bases, with 12 bases left between them. The CDR3 region is CASSVGGTATYEQYF. DNA for the CDR3: TGTGCCAGCAGCGTAGGCGGGACAGCCACCTACGAGCAGTACTTC. Together with reference TRBV9 and TRBJ2-7, the CDR3 gives the full variable domain: DSGVTQTPKHLITATGQRVTLRCSPRSGDLSVYWYQQSLDQGLQFLIQYYNGEERAKGNILERFSAQQFPDLHSELNLSSLELGDSALYFCASSVGGTATYEQYFGPGTRLTVT.

This clonotype was counted at least ten times. V usage is TRBV7-9 and J usage is TRBJ1-6; 9 bases align to TRBD1. Unmatched junction bases numbered 11, after V lost 5 bases and J lost 9 bases. Germline V CDR1 and CDR2: SEHNR, FQNEAQ (reference sequence). CDR3 length: 16 residues. Here the CDR3 reads CASSPGRGQGVSPLHF. The CDR3 nucleotides are TGTGCCAGCAGCCCCGGGAGGGGACAGGGAGTTTCACCCCTCCACTTT.

At least ten counts were recorded for this clonotype. The rearrangement uses TRBV28 and TRBJ1-2; D unclear. Germline CDR1 reads MDHEN; CDR2 reads SYDVKM. Trimming cost V 3 bases and J 4 bases, with 6 bases left between them. The CDR3 contains 12 residues. The CDR3 here is CASSLPRYGYTF. The CDR3 DNA follows: TGTGCCAGCAGTTTGCCCCGCTATGGCTACACCTTC.

This clonotype has ten or more counts. This chain joins TRBV29-1 and TRBJ2-7, with D perhaps matching TRBD1 or TRBD2 (5 bases each). The V gene's germline CDR1 is SQVTM and CDR2 ANQGSEA. V was clipped by 3 bases and J by 9 bases, with 18 bases between them. The CDR3 covers 13 residues. DNA of the CDR3: TGCAGCGTTGAGGGGCTAGCAGAGGACGGGCAGTACTTC. Protein sequence: CSVEGLAEDGQYF.

The V and J genes are TRBV28 and TRBJ1-1, with D maybe TRBD1 (5 bases). The V end lost 3 bases, the J end lost 4 bases, and 15 bases lay between the germline ends. The CDR3 is 15 amino acids. The germline V gene encodes CDR1 MDHEN and CDR2 SYDVKM. DNA for the CDR3: TGTGCCAGCAGTTTTTCTCCAGGGTGGGTCACTGAAGCTTTCTTT. Protein: CASSFSPGWVTEAFF.

This clonotype was seen ten or more times. V and J are TRBV4-1 and TRBJ1-1; D possibly corresponds to TRBD1 (6 bases). The CDR3 extends over 15 amino acids. Germline CDR1 MGHRA, CDR2 YSYEKL. The V end was cut by 1 base, the J end by 5 bases, with 14 bases between. CDR3 DNA sequence: TGCGCCAGCAGCCAAGTTTTACTAGGACAGACTGAAGCTTTCTTT. Residues: CASSQVLLGQTEAFF.

At least ten counts were recorded for this clonotype. The chain is built from TRBV6-5 and TRBJ1-1; perhaps TRBD1 as D (5 bases). Germline V gene sequence: CDR1 MNHEY, CDR2 SVGAGI. V was clipped by 0 bases and J by 10 bases, with 9 bases between them. The CDR3 is 12 amino acids. CDR3 sequence: CASSYSGGVAFF. Here the CDR3 DNA reads TGTGCCAGCAGTTACTCTGGGGGAGTAGCTTTCTTT.

This clonotype was recorded many times. The chain combines TRBV5-1 with TRBJ1-2; tentative D call: TRBD1 (6 bases). The ends were cut back, 0 bases at V and 2 bases at J, with 11 bases in the middle. CDR1 SGHRS and CDR2 YFSETQ come from the germline V gene. The CDR3 has 15 residues. Here the CDR3 DNA reads TGCGCCAGCAGCTTGGGTAAAACAGGGAACTATGGCTACACCTTC. Translating it yields CASSLGKTGNYGYTF.

This clonotype was picked up many times. The CDR3 protein is CASSLGGRWEQFF. DNA of the CDR3: TGCGCCAGCAGCTTGGGTGGTCGGTGGGAGCAGTTCTTC. V gene TRBV5-1 combines with J gene TRBJ2-1; no clear D. Looked up from germline, CDR1 is SGHRS and CDR2 is YFSETQ. CDR3 length equals 13 residues. The ends were cut back, 0 bases at V and 10 bases at J, with 11 bases in the middle.

This clonotype was detected many times. CDR3 in amino acids: CASSPSPLSYNEQFF. In DNA form, the CDR3 reads TGTGCCAGCAGCCCATCCCCCCTCTCCTACAATGAGCAGTTCTTC. This chain links TRBV13 with TRBJ2-1; no firm D call. The CDR3 sequence is 15 residues long. Germline V lookup: CDR1 PRHDT, CDR2 FYEKMQ (reference sequence). The ends were cut back, 5 bases at V and 0 bases at J, with 11 bases in the middle. The variable domain in full, with the rest retrieved from reference TRBV13 and TRBJ2-1, is AAGVIQSPRHLIKEKRETATLKCYPIPRHDTVYWYQQGPGQDPQFLISFYEKMQSDKGSIPDRFSAQQFSDYHSELNMSSLELGDSALYFCASSPSPLSYNEQFFGPGTRLTVL.